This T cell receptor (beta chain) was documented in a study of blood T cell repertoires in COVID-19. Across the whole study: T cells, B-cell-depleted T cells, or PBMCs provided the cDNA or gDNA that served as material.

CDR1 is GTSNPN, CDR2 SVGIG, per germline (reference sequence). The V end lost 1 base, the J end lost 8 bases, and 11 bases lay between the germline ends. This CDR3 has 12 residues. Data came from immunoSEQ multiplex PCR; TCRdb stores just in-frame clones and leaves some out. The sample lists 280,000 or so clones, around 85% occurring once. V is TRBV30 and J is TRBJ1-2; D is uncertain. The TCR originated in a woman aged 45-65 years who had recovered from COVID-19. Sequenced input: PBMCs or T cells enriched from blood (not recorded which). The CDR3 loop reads CAWSGSARGYTF. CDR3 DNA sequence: TGTGCCTGGAGTGGATCGGCTAGAGGCTACACCTTC.